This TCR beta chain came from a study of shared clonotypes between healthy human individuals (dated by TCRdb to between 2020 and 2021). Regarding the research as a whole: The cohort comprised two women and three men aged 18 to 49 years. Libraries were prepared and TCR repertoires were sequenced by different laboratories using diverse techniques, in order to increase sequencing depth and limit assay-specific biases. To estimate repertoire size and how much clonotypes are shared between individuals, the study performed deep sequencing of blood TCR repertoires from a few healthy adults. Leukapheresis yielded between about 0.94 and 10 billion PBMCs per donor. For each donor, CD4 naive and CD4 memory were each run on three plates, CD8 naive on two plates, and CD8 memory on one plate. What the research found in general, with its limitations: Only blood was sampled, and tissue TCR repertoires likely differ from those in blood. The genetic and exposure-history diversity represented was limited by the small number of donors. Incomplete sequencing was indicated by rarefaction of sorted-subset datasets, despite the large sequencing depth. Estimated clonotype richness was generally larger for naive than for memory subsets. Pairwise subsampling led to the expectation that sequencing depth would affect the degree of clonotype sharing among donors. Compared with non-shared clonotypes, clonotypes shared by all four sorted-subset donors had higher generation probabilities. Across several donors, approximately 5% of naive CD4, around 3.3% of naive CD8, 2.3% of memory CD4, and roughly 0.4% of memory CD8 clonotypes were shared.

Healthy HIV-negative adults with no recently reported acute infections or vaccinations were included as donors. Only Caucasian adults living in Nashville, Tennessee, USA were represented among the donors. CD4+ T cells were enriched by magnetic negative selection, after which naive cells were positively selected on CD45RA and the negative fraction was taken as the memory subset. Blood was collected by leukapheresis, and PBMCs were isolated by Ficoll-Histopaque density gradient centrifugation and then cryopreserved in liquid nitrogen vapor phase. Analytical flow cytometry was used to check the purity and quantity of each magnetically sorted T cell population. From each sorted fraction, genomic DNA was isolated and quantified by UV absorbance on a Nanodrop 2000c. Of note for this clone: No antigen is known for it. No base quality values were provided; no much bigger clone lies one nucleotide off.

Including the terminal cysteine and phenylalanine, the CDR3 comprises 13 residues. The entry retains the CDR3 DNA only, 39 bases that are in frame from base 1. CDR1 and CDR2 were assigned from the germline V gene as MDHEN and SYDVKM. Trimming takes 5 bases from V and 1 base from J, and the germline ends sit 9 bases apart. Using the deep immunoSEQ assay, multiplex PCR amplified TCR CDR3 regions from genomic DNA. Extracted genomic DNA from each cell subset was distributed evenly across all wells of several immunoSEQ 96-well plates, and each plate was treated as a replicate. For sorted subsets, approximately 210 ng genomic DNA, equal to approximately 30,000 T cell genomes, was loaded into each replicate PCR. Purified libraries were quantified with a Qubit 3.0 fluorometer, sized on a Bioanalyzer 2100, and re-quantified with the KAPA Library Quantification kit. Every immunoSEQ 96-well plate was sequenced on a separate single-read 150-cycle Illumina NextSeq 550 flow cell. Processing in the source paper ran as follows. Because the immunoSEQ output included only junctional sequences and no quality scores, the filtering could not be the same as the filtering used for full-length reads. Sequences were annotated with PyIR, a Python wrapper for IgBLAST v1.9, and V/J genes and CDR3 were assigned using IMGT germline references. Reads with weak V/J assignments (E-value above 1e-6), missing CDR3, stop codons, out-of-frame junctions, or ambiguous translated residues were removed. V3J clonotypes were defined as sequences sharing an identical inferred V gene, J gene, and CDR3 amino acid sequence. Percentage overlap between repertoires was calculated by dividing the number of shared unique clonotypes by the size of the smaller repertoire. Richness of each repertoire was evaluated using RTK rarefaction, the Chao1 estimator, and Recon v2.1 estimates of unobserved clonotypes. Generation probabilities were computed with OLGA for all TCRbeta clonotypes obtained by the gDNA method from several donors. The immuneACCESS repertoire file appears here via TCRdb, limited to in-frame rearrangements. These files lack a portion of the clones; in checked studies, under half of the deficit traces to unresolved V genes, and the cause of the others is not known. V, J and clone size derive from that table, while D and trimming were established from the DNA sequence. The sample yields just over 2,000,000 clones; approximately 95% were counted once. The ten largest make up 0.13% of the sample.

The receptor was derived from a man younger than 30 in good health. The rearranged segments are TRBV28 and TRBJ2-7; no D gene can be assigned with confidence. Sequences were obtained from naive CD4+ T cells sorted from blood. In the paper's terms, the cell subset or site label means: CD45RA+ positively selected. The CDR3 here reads CASSNLNSYEQYF. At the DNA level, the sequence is TGTGCCAGCAGTAACTTGAATTCCTACGAGCAGTACTTC.